This is a list of T cell receptor beta chains from one sample in a study of regulatory T cells in long-lasting Graves disease. MiXCR, run by TCRdb on the multiplex PCR reads, gives a single entry per CDR3 protein. Among roughly 520,000 distinct CDR3 sequences listed, around 12% were seen once. Separately, the same data were catalogued under a study of T cells in Graves' hyperthyroidism and ophthalmopathy.

Sequences were derived from peripheral blood mononuclear cells (PBMCs), sampled at new diagnosis, from a patient treated with antithyroid drugs. These receptors originate from a woman in her twenties or thirties with Graves disease. CDR3s include the opening cysteine and the closing phenylalanine or tryptophan. A D gene is named only where the DNA matches it firmly. The listing skips clone size in some rows; elsewhere it reads once, few, many or a size class.

V: TRBV9
J: TRBJ1-3
D: NA
size: many
DNA: TGTGCCAGCAGCGTTACCCCACAGAGCTCTGGAAACACCATATATTTT
CDR3: CASSVTPQSSGNTIYF

V: TRBV20-1
J: TRBJ1-1
D: NA
size: NA
DNA: TGCAGTGCCCGAGGGGGGATGGGGCGCTCCTCCACTGAAGCTTTCTTT
CDR3: CSARGGMGRSSTEAFF

V: TRBV7-9
J: TRBJ2-7
D: NA
size: many
DNA: TGTGCCAGCAGCCCTCCGGGGCGGGACGAGCAGTACTTC
CDR3: CASSPPGRDEQYF

V: TRBV20-1
J: TRBJ1-1
D: NA
size: many
DNA: TGCAGTGCTAAGGCAGGGAGTATGAACACTGAAGCTTTCTTT
CDR3: CSAKAGSMNTEAFF

V: TRBV5-1
J: TRBJ2-7
D: TRBD1
size: many
DNA: TGCGCCAGCAGCTTTGCGGGACAGGGTCTCAACGAGCAGTACTTC
CDR3: CASSFAGQGLNEQYF

V: TRBV6-6
J: TRBJ2-2
D: NA
size: few
DNA: TGTGCCAGCAGTTACTCGAGGGGCGGTGGCACCGGGGAGCTGTTTTTT
CDR3: CASSYSRGGGTGELFF

V: TRBV3-1
J: TRBJ1-5
D: NA
size: many
DNA: TGTGCCAGCAGCCAGGGTTACAATCAGCCCCAGCATTTT
CDR3: CASSQGYNQPQHF

V: TRBV14
J: TRBJ1-2
D: NA
size: NA
DNA: TGTGCCAGCAGCCCCCCGGACAGCCAGTTTTATGGCTACACCTTC
CDR3: CASSPPDSQFYGYTF

V: TRBV29-1
J: TRBJ2-6
D: NA
size: many
DNA: TGCAGCGTTGAAGGCGTTTCTGGGGCCAACGTCCTGACTTTC
CDR3: CSVEGVSGANVLTF

V: TRBV6-5
J: TRBJ2-3
D: TRBD2
size: many
DNA: TGTGCCAGCAGTTCCGGACTAGCGGGAGCGGTTGGGTTGGATACGCAGTATTTT
CDR3: CASSSGLAGAVGLDTQYF

V: TRBV28
J: TRBJ2-3
D: NA
size: many
DNA: TGTGCCAGCAGGATGGGGGCTATTAGCACAGATACGCAGTATTTT
CDR3: CASRMGAISTDTQYF

V: TRBV19
J: TRBJ1-6
D: NA
size: many
DNA: TGTGCCAGTAGCTCCCCCCGTGGGATTACCGGGACACAGAGCTCCTATAATTCACCCCTCCACTTT
CDR3: CASSSPRGITGTQSSYNSPLHF

V: TRBV15
J: TRBJ1-4
D: NA
size: many
DNA: TGTGCCACCAGCAGAGATAGGAAGGGACCCAGGAGTGAAAAACTGTTTTTT
CDR3: CATSRDRKGPRSEKLFF

V: TRBV2
J: TRBJ2-3
D: TRBD2
size: many
DNA: TGTGCCAGCAGTGAACGCCGACTAGCGGGAGGTACAGATACGCAGTGTTTT
CDR3: CASSERRLAGGTDTQCF

V: TRBV7-2
J: TRBJ1-2
D: TRBD1
size: many
DNA: TGTGCCAGCAGCTTAGTTTCGACAGGGGCGAACTATGGCTACACCTTC
CDR3: CASSLVSTGANYGYTF

V: TRBV2
J: TRBJ2-4
D: NA
size: many
DNA: TGTGCCAGCCGCGTAGACTCCGGGGCTCAGTACTTC
CDR3: CASRVDSGAQYF

V: TRBV28
J: TRBJ2-1
D: TRBD2
size: many
DNA: TGTGCCACCACGGGAGGCCCTGGGAGTGAGCAGTTCTTC
CDR3: CATTGGPGSEQFF